This T cell receptor (beta chain) was identified during a study of cytomegalovirus exposure and HLA in healthy donors (dated by TCRdb to about 2017). As for the study more broadly: According to a later analysis, the 120 or so validation repertoires were produced on the same platform as the approximately 620 repertoires of the first cohort. To predict cytomegalovirus infection status, the study brought together high-throughput TCR immunosequencing, statistical association of individual TCRs with disease status, and machine learning. The aim of the study was to test whether cataloging public T cell receptors could identify signatures of past pathogen exposure. A separate validation cohort of about 110 different subjects was used in addition to the roughly 670-subject first cohort.

Concerning this clone: No cognate antigen has been identified for it. The junction does not match germline at one end; this may be a read error.

CDR1 and CDR2 (SSHAT, FNYEAQ) derive from the germline V gene (reference sequence). Measured from the cysteine to the phenylalanine, the CDR3 is 15 residues long. The DNA shown is the 45-base CDR3, in frame from base 1. The protocol used for the library was the immunoSEQ multiplex PCR assay. On the authors' methods: To diagnose cytomegalovirus status from the catalog of TCR beta chain sequences, a statistical classification framework was built. TCRdb took this table from immuneACCESS and kept in-frame rearrangements with V and J called. Such tables lack part of the clones; where checked against another copy, unresolved V genes explain under half of the gap, and the rest is unexplained. V, J and clone size are those of that table, while D and trimming were read from the DNA. This sample is represented by about 43,000 clones; roughly 90% of them were singletons. The ten biggest clones cover more than 4.5% of the sample.

The research as a whole found: The classifier was reported to diagnose cytomegalovirus status with high specificity and sensitivity in both the original cohort and the validation cohort. Subsequent analysis determined that TCRs grouped into clusters in the first cohort also showed a tendency toward co-occurrence across the roughly 110 validation repertoires, and 94% of cluster scores exceeded 0. A later analysis had no HLA typing for the validation cohort, so co-occurrence there was scored across all 110 or so repertoires. The study listed 164 TCR beta chains as associated with cytomegalovirus. In vitro tests confirmed that a few of the cytomegalovirus-associated TCR beta chains recognize cytomegalovirus antigens. Most TCR sequences were observed very rarely across donors, whereas some public TCRs were present in many individuals. According to the authors, the approach could potentially be generalized to other disease states and immunological phenotypes.

The donors were included in the validation cohort of some 120 subjects, a group kept apart from the approximately 650-subject first cohort. Sequencing was performed on PBMCs. This sequence originates from a man between 18 and 35 years old in good health and CMV-seronegative. This chain is built from TRBV7-7 and TRBJ2-7, and the D gene may be TRBD1, 5 bases matching. The CDR3: CASSPREWLSYEQYF. Read as DNA, the sequence is TGTGCTAGCAGCCCCAGGGAATGGCTCAGCTACGAGCAGTACTTC.